Listed below are T cell receptor beta chains from one sample, sequenced in a study of OX40 agonist ivuxolimab in advanced cancers. Generated by immunoSEQ multiplex PCR, the TCRdb table keeps only in-frame clones and is missing some. The sample carries tens of thousands of clones, 75% to 85% recorded once. The source was CD4+ or CD8+ T cells sorted from blood, collected in a trial of the OX40 agonist ivuxolimab. The receptor set was obtained from an adult with an advanced solid tumor such as melanoma, head and neck, liver or kidney cancer. CDR3s include the opening cysteine and the closing phenylalanine or tryptophan. The order of the fields is clone size, V gene, D gene, J gene, CDR3 DNA, CDR3 protein. A D gene is named only where the DNA matches it firmly. Not every row has a clone size; where given, it reads once, few, many or a size class.

.,TRBV19,TRBD2,TRBJ2-7,TGTGCCAGTAGTATCCTAGCGGGAGTAGGAGAGCAGTACTTC,CASSILAGVGEQYF
.,TRBV5-1,.,TRBJ1-4,TGCGCCAGCAGCCCGACGGGGAGGGAAAAACTGTTTTTT,CASSPTGREKLFF
.,TRBV7-6,TRBD1,TRBJ2-7,TGTGCCAGCAGCCAAGACAGGGGTAGTAGCGAGCAGTACTTC,CASSQDRGSSEQYF
few,TRBV18,TRBD1,TRBJ1-6,TGTGCCAGCTCAAGGGACAGTTTATATTCACCCCTCCACTTT,CASSRDSLYSPLHF
.,TRBV5-1,TRBD1,TRBJ2-1,TGCGCCAGCGACTCCGGGACAGGGACCCATGAGCAGTTCTTC,CASDSGTGTHEQFF
.,TRBV19,.,TRBJ1-1,TGTGCCAGTAGGCAGGGGTCGAACACTGAAGCTTTCTTT,CASRQGSNTEAFF
once,TRBV29-1,TRBD1,TRBJ2-1,TGCAGCGCTTCCGGAGGGACAGGGTGGAATGAGCAGTTCTTC,CSASGGTGWNEQFF
.,TRBV6-1,TRBD2,TRBJ2-2,TGTGCCAGCAGTGAATTCCTCCTGGGGGGGACCGGGGAGCTGTTTTTT,CASSEFLLGGTGELFF
.,TRBV10-3,.,TRBJ2-2,TGTGCCATCAGTGAGTCGGTACAGAAGAACACCGGGGAGCTGTTTTTT,CAISESVQKNTGELFF
once,TRBV11-2,TRBD2,TRBJ2-7,TGTGCCAGCAGGCGCGGACTAGCCTACGAGCAGTACTTC,CASRRGLAYEQYF